The 25 T cell receptor beta chains given below trace back to one sample, sequenced in a study of blood T cells in healthy people across ages (dated by TCRdb to 2015 to 2017). The library was made by 5' RACE. A second roughly 7 to 11 cycle PCR used a sample-barcoded 5' primer and a J-beta primer mix. The public reads were run again by TCRdb, first through fastp at Q25 and then through MiXCR, and only productive beta chains were kept. Rows matching on CDR3 protein sequence are summarized as one entry with the most common DNA and genes. The table for this sample lists fewer than 2,000,000 distinct CDR3 sequences; approximately 39% of them were counted only once. The ten largest clones capture 20% to 25% of the sample. The specimen sequenced was blood. These receptor sequences come from a human donor in good health.

The CDR3: CASSIVGRENYGYTF. As DNA, the CDR3 is TGTGCCAGCAGTATAGTCGGACGGGAGAACTATGGCTACACCTTC. The gene calls are TRBV5-4 and TRBJ1-2; no clear D. The V gene's germline CDR1 is SGHNT and CDR2 YYREEE (reference sequence). Trimming stripped 5 bases from V and 2 bases from J, with 16 bases between. The length of the CDR3 is 15 residues.

This clonotype was picked up a small number of times. The V gene is TRBV12-3 or TRBV12-4, the J gene TRBJ1-2, with 10 bases identical to TRBD1. V lost 0 bases, J lost 7 bases, and 5 bases stayed unmatched. The CDR3 contains 15 residues. In nucleotides, the CDR3 is TGTGCCAGCAGTTTAGCGAGGACAGGGGGAGGTGGCTACACCTTC. Residues: CASSLARTGGGGYTF.

The CDR3 is CSARNTQTGNNEQFF. The CDR3 nucleotides are TGCAGTGCTAGAAACACCCAGACAGGGAACAATGAGCAGTTCTTC. V usage is TRBV20-1 and J usage is TRBJ2-1; 7 bases match TRBD1. The CDR3 covers 15 residues. Trimming took 2 bases from V and 5 from J; bases not matched to a gene: 9. Germline assignment: CDR1 DFQATT and CDR2 SNEGSKA (reference sequence).

The chain links TRBV29-1 to TRBJ2-3, with 12 bases matching TRBD1. CDR3 length: 16 amino acids. Germline values: CDR1 SQVTM, CDR2 ANQGSEA. V was pared by 4 bases and J by 2 bases, with 7 bases of the junction left unmatched. CDR3 sequence: CSVGGTGGINTDTQYF. As DNA, the CDR3 is TGCAGCGTTGGGGGGACAGGGGGCATCAACACAGATACGCAGTATTTT.

This clonotype was seen once. The CDR3 loop is CASSWGPPNTEAFF. CDR3 nucleotide sequence: TGCGCCAGCAGCTGGGGGCCGCCGAACACTGAAGCTTTCTTT. The chain combines TRBV5-1 with TRBJ1-1; D is possibly TRBD1 (6 bases). V shed 3 bases and J shed 1 base, with 10 bases lying between them. CDR1 and CDR2 (germline): SGHRS, YFSETQ. The CDR3 runs 14 residues.

The chain employs TRBV25-1 and TRBJ2-7; D unclear. The germline V gene encodes CDR1 MGHDK and CDR2 SYGVNS. Trimming cost V 3 bases and J 4 bases, with 4 bases left between them. This CDR3 comprises 11 residues. This CDR3 reads CASSDWYEQYF. The CDR3, as DNA: TGTGCCAGCAGTGATTGGTACGAGCAGTACTTC.

About this clonotype: At one of its ends the junction is not consistent with the germline gene, which may arise from a read error. The rearrangement links TRBV5-1 to TRBJ2-7, with 8 bases matching TRBD1. In germline, CDR1 is SGHRS, CDR2 YFSETQ. The CDR3 extends over 15 amino acids. CDR3 loop: CTSSPRTGPFYEQYF. CDR3 coding DNA: TGCACCAGCAGCCCGCGGACAGGGCCTTTTTACGAGCAGTACTTC.

V usage is TRBV21-1 and J usage is TRBJ2-4; TRBD1 is taken as the D call from the table, unchecked against the DNA. TRBV21-1 is tagged as a pseudogene. The CDR3 has 19 residues. Here the CDR3 DNA reads TGTGCCAGCAGCAAACCCCCGGGACCGGTTTATGGAACGGGAAACATTCAGTACTTC. Translation: CASSKPPGPVYGTGNIQYF.

CDR3 loop: CSAYPLAGGYEQYF. CDR3 bases: TGCAGTGCTTACCCTTTAGCGGGGGGTTACGAGCAGTACTTC. The V call is TRBV20-1, the J call TRBJ2-7, with 10 positions matching TRBD2. This CDR3 contains 14 residues. Trimming removed 5 bases from V and 4 bases from J; junction bases left unmatched: 8. CDR1 is DFQATT, CDR2 SNEGSKA, per germline (reference sequence).

This clonotype was counted between two and nine times. The rearrangement uses TRBV6-2 or TRBV6-3 and TRBJ1-1; D gene uncertain. V shed 7 bases and J shed 1 base, with 4 bases lying between them. The germline gives CDR1 MNHEY, CDR2 SVGEGT. The CDR3 is 11 residues long. The CDR3 DNA reads TGTGCCAGCACCTGGAACACTGAAGCTTTCTTT. Its protein product is CASTWNTEAFF.

This clonotype appeared a few times. CDR3 bases: TGCGCCAGCAGCTTACCGAGGACAGGGTTGGGAGAGACCCAGTACTTC. Translating gives CASSLPRTGLGETQYF. The V and J genes are TRBV5-1 and TRBJ2-5; 8 bases align to TRBD1. The CDR3 has 16 residues. The germline CDR1 and CDR2 sequences are SGHRS and YFSETQ. The ends lost 2 bases at V and 4 bases at J; junction bases unmatched: 10.

V usage is TRBV29-1 and J usage is TRBJ1-2, with 8 bases aligning to TRBD1. Losses at the gene ends were 7 bases for V and 3 bases for J; bases not matched to a gene: 1. CDR3 length equals 11 residues. Germline CDR1 is SQVTM and CDR2 is ANQGSEA. The chain's CDR3 is CSAGGDYGYTF. CDR3 nucleotide sequence: TGCAGCGCAGGGGGCGACTATGGCTACACCTTC.

The rearrangement uses TRBV6-2 or TRBV6-3 and TRBJ2-5, with D tentatively TRBD2 (5 bases). V was cut by 2 bases and J by 5 bases, with 9 bases left in between. Germline V CDR1 and CDR2: MNHEY, SVGEGT. The CDR3 contains 13 residues. CDR3 DNA sequence: TGTGCCAGCAGTTACATGGGAGATGAGACCCAGTACTTC. This encodes CASSYMGDETQYF.

The rearrangement joins TRBV29-1 to TRBJ1-2, with D uncertain. The CDR3 is 12 residues long. Germline loops: CDR1 SQVTM, CDR2 ANQGSEA. With 7 bases removed from V and 6 bases from J, the gap between germline ends came to 15 bases. The CDR3, as DNA: TGCAGCGCCGTTAAGGGTGTCGATGGCTACACCTTC. Protein sequence: CSAVKGVDGYTF.

This clonotype was found a few times. V is TRBV18 and J is TRBJ1-5; 8 bases match TRBD1. V gave up 4 bases and J gave up 2 bases; unmatched junction bases: 4. Germline CDR1 is KGHSH and CDR2 is LQKENI. This CDR3 has 15 amino acids. This CDR3 is CASSQSGGGNQPQHF. CDR3 nucleotide sequence: TGTGCCAGCTCACAATCAGGGGGCGGCAATCAGCCCCAGCATTTT.

The rearrangement uses TRBV6-2 or TRBV6-3 and TRBJ2-4; possibly TRBD1 for D (5 bases). The V end was cut by 2 bases, the J end by 8 bases, with 7 bases between. Per the germline V gene, CDR1 is MNHEY and CDR2 is SVGEGT. There are 12 residues in the CDR3. CDR3 protein: CASSYRGHIQYF. Here the CDR3 DNA reads TGTGCCAGCAGTTACAGGGGTCACATTCAGTACTTC.

The chain carries TRBV3-1 and TRBJ2-7; D possibly corresponds to TRBD2 (7 bases). The CDR3 is 15 amino acids. Germline values: CDR1 LGHDT, CDR2 YNNKEL (reference sequence). Between the trimmed V and J ends, which lost 0 bases and 5 bases, there was a span of 14 bases. The CDR3 bases are TGTGCCAGCAGCCAAGATCTCACAGGGACTAACGAGCAGTACTTC. Translated, it gives CASSQDLTGTNEQYF.

CDR3 nucleotide sequence: TGCGCCAGCAGCCAAGGTTGGGGCAGGGGGCCCGAGAACACTAACTATGGCTACACCTTC. It codes for CASSQGWGRGPENTNYGYTF. The chain has TRBV4-3 and TRBJ1-2; 8 bases are a match to TRBD1. Trimming cost V 1 base and J 0 bases; bases outside gene matches: 16. The CDR3 is made up of 20 amino acids. CDR1 and CDR2 (germline): LGHNA, YSLEER.

The V and J genes are TRBV4-3 and TRBJ2-6; D unclear. This CDR3 has 18 residues. The V end was cut by 2 bases, the J end by 0 bases, with 14 bases between. Germline V lookup: CDR1 LGHNA, CDR2 YSLEER. The chain's CDR3 is CASSQKPPSNSGANVLTF. Written as DNA, the CDR3 is TGCGCCAGCAGCCAAAAACCCCCTTCGAACTCTGGGGCCAACGTCCTGACTTTC.

At least ten counts were recorded for this clonotype. This chain links TRBV6-2 or TRBV6-3 with TRBJ2-7; D not resolved. The germline V and J ends were trimmed by 2 bases and 2 bases, with 7 bases remaining between them. The germline V gene encodes CDR1 MNHEY and CDR2 SVGEGT. The CDR3 has 13 amino acids. CDR3 sequence reads: CASSYTSTYEQYF. For the CDR3, the DNA is TGTGCCAGCAGTTACACGTCCACCTACGAGCAGTACTTC.

There are a few counts of this clonotype. This chain connects TRBV29-1 to TRBJ2-5; D not resolved. The CDR3 contains 12 residues. The germline V gene has CDR1 SQVTM and CDR2 ANQGSEA. V was shortened by 3 bases and J by 3 bases, with 8 bases between the two germline ends. The CDR3 sequence is CSVDEGKETQYF. Here the CDR3 DNA reads TGCAGCGTTGACGAAGGGAAAGAGACCCAGTACTTC.

The CDR3: CATSMWRDNEKLFF. The DNA of the CDR3 is TGTGCCACCTCCATGTGGAGGGATAATGAAAAACTGTTTTTT. This chain uses TRBV6-5 with TRBJ1-4; no reliable D call. Germline V CDR1 and CDR2: MNHEY, SVGAGI. The ends were cut back, 10 bases at V and 4 bases at J, with 16 bases in the middle. The CDR3 is 14 residues long.

This chain joins TRBV7-9 and TRBJ1-1, with D tentatively TRBD1 (5 bases). The CDR3 has 13 residues. Per the germline V gene, CDR1 is SEHNR and CDR2 is FQNEAQ (reference sequence). Trimming cost V 6 bases and J 7 bases, with 15 bases left between them. CDR3 sequence: CASSSPGRHEAFF. The CDR3 DNA follows: TGTGCCAGCAGTTCTCCGGGACGCCATGAAGCTTTCTTT.

The genes are TRBV20-1 and TRBJ1-2; no definite D call. This CDR3 contains 14 residues. Germline V gene data show CDR1 as DFQATT and CDR2 as SNEGSKA (reference sequence). The germline V and J ends were trimmed by 5 bases and 8 bases, with 21 bases remaining between them. CDR3 nucleotide sequence: TGCAGTGCTCCCACCGGGCAGACCCTATCCGGCTACACCTTC. Residues: CSAPTGQTLSGYTF.

This rearrangement joins TRBV29-1 to TRBJ1-2, with no clear D. In germline, CDR1 is SQVTM, CDR2 ANQGSEA. The V gene lost 5 bases and the J gene lost 3 bases, with 10 bases spanning the gap. This CDR3 contains 12 residues. The CDR3 DNA follows: TGCAGCGTTCGGCACAGTGACTATGGCTACACCTTC. Its translation is CSVRHSDYGYTF.